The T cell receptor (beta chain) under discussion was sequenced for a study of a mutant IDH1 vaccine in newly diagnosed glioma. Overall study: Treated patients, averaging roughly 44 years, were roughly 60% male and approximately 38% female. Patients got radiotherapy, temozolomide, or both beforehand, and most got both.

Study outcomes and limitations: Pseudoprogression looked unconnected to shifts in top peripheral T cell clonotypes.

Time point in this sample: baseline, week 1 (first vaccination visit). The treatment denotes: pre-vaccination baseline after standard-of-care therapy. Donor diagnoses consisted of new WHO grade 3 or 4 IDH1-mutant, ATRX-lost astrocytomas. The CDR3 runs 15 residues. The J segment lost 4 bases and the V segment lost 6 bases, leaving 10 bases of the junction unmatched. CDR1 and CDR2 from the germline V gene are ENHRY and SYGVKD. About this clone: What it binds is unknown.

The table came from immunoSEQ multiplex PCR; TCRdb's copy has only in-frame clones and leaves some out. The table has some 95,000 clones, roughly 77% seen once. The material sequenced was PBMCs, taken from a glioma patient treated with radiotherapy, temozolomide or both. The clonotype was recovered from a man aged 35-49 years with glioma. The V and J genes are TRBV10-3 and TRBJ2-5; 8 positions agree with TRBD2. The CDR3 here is CAISHSGGLGETQYF. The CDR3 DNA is TGTGCCATCAGCCATTCGGGGGGGCTGGGAGAGACCCAGTACTTC.